This TCR beta chain was identified during a study of blood T cell repertoires in COVID-19. Study context: Specimens from acute and convalescent COVID-19 originated in the United States, Italy and Spain. Nucleic acid was either cDNA or gDNA, and it came from T cells, B-cell-depleted T cells, or PBMCs.

Original methodology: Reference gene primer amplification yielded estimated nucleated cell counts. Assay: immunoSEQ multiplex PCR; the TCRdb copy retains only in-frame clones and omits some. The V and J calls and clone size come from that table; D and trimming were worked out from the DNA. The data show 200,000 to 300,000 clones, more than 80% seen once. The sequence was obtained from a middle-aged woman with acute or convalescent COVID-19. Sequencing was done on a sample of peripheral blood.

CDR3 sequence: CSVQGFGGYTF. The CDR3 bases are TGCAGTGTCCAGGGGTTTGGCGGCTACACCTTC. The chain employs TRBV20-1 and TRBJ1-2, with D possibly being TRBD1 (6 bases). The germline CDR1 and CDR2 sequences are DFQATT and SNEGSKA (reference sequence). The CDR3 has 11 amino acids. V lost 7 bases, J lost 8 bases, and 14 bases lay in between.